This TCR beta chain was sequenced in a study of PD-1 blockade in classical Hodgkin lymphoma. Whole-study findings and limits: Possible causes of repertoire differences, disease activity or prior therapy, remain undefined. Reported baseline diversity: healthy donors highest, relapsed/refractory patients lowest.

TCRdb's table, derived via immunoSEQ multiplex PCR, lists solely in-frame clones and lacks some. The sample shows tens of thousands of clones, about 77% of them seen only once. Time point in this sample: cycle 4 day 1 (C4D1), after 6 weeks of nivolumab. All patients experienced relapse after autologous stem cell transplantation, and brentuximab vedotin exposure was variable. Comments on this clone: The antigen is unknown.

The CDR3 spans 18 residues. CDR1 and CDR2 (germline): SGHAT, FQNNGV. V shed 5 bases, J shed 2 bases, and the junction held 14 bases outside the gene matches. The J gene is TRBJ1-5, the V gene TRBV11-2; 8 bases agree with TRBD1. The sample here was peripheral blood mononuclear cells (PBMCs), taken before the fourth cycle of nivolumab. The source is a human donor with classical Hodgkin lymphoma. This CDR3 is CASSHFPRQGTGNQPQHF. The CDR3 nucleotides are TGTGCCAGCAGCCACTTCCCTCGACAGGGGACCGGCAATCAGCCCCAGCATTTT.